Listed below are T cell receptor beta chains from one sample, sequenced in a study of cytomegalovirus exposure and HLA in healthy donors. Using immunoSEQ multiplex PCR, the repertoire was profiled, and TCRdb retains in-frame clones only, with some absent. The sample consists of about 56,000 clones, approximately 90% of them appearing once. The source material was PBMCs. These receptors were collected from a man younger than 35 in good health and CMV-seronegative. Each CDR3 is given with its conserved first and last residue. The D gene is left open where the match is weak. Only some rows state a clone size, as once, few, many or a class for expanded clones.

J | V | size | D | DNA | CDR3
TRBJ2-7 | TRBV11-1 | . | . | TGTGCCAGCAGCCGAGGGGACACAGCCTACGAGCAGTACTTC | CASSRGDTAYEQYF
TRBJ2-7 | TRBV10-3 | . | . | TGTGCCATCAGTGAGTCAACCGGGACTGGGGCCTACGAGCAGTACTTC | CAISESTGTGAYEQYF
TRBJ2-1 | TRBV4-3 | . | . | TGCGCCAGCAGCCGTCTTAGGGGCGCGGGGAATGAGCAGTTCTTC | CASSRLRGAGNEQFF
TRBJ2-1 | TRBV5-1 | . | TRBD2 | TGCGCCAGCAGCCTAGCGGGACTAGCGGGAGGCAATGAGCAGTTCTTC | CASSLAGLAGGNEQFF
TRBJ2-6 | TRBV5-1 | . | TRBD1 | TGCGCCAGCAGCTTCTGGACAGGAGAGACCTCTGGGGCCAACGTCCTGACTTTC | CASSFWTGETSGANVLTF
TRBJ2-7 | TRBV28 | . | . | TGTGCCAGCCGCAGTCCCTCCCCCTACGAGCAGTACTTC | CASRSPSPYEQYF
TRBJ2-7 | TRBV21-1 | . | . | TGTGCCAGCAGCATTCCCCAGCGGGAGTACTACGAGCAGTACTTC | CASSIPQREYYEQYF
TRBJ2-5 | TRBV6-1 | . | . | TGTGCCAGCAGTGACCAGGGTCAAGAGACCCAGTACTTC | CASSDQGQETQYF
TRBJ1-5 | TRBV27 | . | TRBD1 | TGTGCCAGCAGTGAAGGACAGGGGGGTCAGCCCCAGCATTTT | CASSEGQGGQPQHF
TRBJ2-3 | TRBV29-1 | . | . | TGCAGCGTACGACAGTTACTCACAGATACGCAGTATTTT | CSVRQLLTDTQYF
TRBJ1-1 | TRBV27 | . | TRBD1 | TGTGCCAGCAGCCAGACAGGGGGCGAAGCTTTCTTT | CASSQTGGEAFF
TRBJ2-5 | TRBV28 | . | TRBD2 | TGTGCCAGCAGTTTCCGACTAAGCGGGAGAGGAGAGACCCAGTACTTC | CASSFRLSGRGETQYF
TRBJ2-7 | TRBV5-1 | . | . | TGCGCCAGCAGCTTGGATCTCGGAGAGGGATACGAGCAGTACTTC | CASSLDLGEGYEQYF
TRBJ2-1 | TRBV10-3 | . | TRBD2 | TGTGCCATCAGCCCACTAGCGGCAGGACTTAACAATGAGCAGTTCTTC | CAISPLAAGLNNEQFF
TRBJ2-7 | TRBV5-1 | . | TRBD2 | TGCGCCAGCAGCTTTGGGGGCCTAGCGGGAGCGGGAGAGCAGTACTTC | CASSFGGLAGAGEQYF
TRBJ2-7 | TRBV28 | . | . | TGTGCCAGCAGTTTGCGGGACTTAAGCTCCTACGAGCAGTACTTC | CASSLRDLSSYEQYF
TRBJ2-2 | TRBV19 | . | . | TGTGCCAGTAGTATTGGCGGAGCGAACACCGGGGAGCTGTTTTTT | CASSIGGANTGELFF
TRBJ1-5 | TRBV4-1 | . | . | TGCGCCAGCAGTCGGACTTTAGTACAGCCCCAGCATTTT | CASSRTLVQPQHF
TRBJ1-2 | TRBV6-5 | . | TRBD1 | TGTGCCAGCAGTCAGGGGGCGTGGGTCTATGGCTACACCTTC | CASSQGAWVYGYTF
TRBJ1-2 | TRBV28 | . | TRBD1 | TGTGCCAGCAGTCTAGGGACAGGAGCTAACTATGGCTACACCTTC | CASSLGTGANYGYTF
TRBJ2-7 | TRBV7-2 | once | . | TGTGCCAGCAGCTTAGACAGGGTTGTAAGGTCCTACGAGCAGTACTTC | CASSLDRVVRSYEQYF
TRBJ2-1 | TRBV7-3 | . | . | TGTGCCAGCAGCTTAACGTGGCGGATCTCCTACAATGAGCAGTTCTTC | CASSLTWRISYNEQFF
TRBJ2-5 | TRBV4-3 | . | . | TGCGCCAGCAGCCAAGGCTGGGGCAGGCCACAGTGGGAGACCCAGTACTTC | CASSQGWGRPQWETQYF
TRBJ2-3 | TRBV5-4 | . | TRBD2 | TGTGCCAGCAGCTTGGTGCTAGCGGGAGGTGTCGGGCCAGATACGCAGTATTTT | CASSLVLAGGVGPDTQYF
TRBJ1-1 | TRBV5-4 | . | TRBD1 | TGTGCCAGCGGAAGGACAGGGGATCGGGGCACTGAAGCTTTCTTT | CASGRTGDRGTEAFF
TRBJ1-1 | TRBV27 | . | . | TGTGCCAGCAGTTCCGCCAACAGTGAAGCTTTCTTT | CASSSANSEAFF
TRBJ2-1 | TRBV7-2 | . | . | TGTGCCAGCAGCTACATATCCAGCTCCTACAATGAGCAGTTCTTC | CASSYISSSYNEQFF
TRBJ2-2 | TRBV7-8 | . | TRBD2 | TGTGCCAGCAGCCCAGTTAGCGGCGGGAGCGGAGCGAACACCGGGGAGCTGTTTTTT | CASSPVSGGSGANTGELFF
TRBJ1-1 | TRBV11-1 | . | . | TGTGCCAGCAGCTTAGTCATGAACACTGAAGCTTTCTTT | CASSLVMNTEAFF
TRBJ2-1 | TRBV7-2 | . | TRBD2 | TGTGCCAGCAGCTCCGGAGGGATAGCGGGCTTTTTGCATGAGCAGTTCTTC | CASSSGGIAGFLHEQFF
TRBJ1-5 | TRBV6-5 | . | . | TGTGCCAGCAGGGGGAGAGGCAATCAGCCCCAGCATTTT | CASRGRGNQPQHF
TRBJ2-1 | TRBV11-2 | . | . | TGTGCCAGCAGCCGTCTGCGAGGGAACAATGAGCAGTTCTTC | CASSRLRGNNEQFF
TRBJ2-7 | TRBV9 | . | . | TGTGCCAGCAGCGTAGGAGTCAACTACGAGCAGTACTTC | CASSVGVNYEQYF